This TCR beta chain derives from a study of shared clonotypes between healthy human individuals. Overall study results and limits: Few donors restricted represented genetic and exposure-history diversity.

Profiling relied on immunoSEQ multiplex PCR, and the TCRdb table lists in-frame clones only, not all of them. The sample has over a million clones; about 75% are singletons. Germline CDR1 reads SNHLY; CDR2 reads FYNNEI. The germline V and J ends were trimmed by 7 bases and 6 bases, with 16 bases remaining between them. The CDR3 length is 14 residues. As regards this clone: Antigen unknown.

Both subsets, CD45RA+ naive and CD45RA-negative memory, were split from the CD4+ cells. The receptor was derived from a man between 18 and 35 years old in good health. Sequencing was carried out using memory CD4+ T cells sorted from blood. The subset was: CD45RA-negative fraction. This chain connects TRBV2 to TRBJ1-5; D ambiguous. CDR3 residues: CASTNNGFSQPQHF. DNA of the CDR3: TGTGCCAGCACGAATAACGGGTTTAGTCAGCCCCAGCATTTT.